The clone carrying this TCR beta chain was observed a single time. The data stem from a study of blood T cell repertoires in COVID-19. V was shortened by 10 bases and J by 3 bases, with 19 bases between the two germline ends. Germline V gene lookup returns CDR1 LNHDA and CDR2 SQIVND (reference sequence). The CDR3 length is 15 residues. In the authors' workflow: The authors estimated nucleated cell counts from reference gene primer amplification. Produced via immunoSEQ multiplex PCR; TCRdb's table is partial and in-frame only. The V and J calls and clone size are taken from that table; D and trimming were inferred from the DNA. Of 30,000 to 50,000 clones in the sample, 87% are singletons; the top ten hold nearly 25%.

The sample comprised peripheral blood. V usage is TRBV19 and J usage is TRBJ1-5; the D is unclear. The origin of this receptor is a man aged 45-60 years with active or convalescent COVID-19. CDR3 amino acids: CATTKGSDFNQPQHF. The CDR3 DNA reads as TGTGCCACCACCAAAGGGAGCGACTTCAATCAGCCCCAGCATTTT. Using reference TRBV19 and TRBJ1-5 for the parts outside the CDR3, the full variable domain is DGGITQSPKYLFRKEGQNVTLSCEQNLNHDAMYWYRQDPGQGLRLIYYSQIVNDFQKGDIAEGYSVSREKKESFPLTVTSAQKNPTAFYLCATTKGSDFNQPQHFGDGTRLSIL.